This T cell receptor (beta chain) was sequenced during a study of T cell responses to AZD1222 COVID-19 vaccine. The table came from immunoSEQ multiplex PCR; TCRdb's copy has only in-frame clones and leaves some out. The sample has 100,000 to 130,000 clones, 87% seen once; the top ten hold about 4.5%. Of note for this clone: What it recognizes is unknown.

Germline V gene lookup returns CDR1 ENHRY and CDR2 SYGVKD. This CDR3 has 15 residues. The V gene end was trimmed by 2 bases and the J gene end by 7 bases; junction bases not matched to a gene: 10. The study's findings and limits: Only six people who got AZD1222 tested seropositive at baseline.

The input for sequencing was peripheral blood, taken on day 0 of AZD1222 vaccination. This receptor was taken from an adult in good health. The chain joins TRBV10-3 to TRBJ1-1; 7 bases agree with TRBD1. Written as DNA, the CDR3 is TGTGCCATCAGTGAGGCTCGGGGGACAGAGTATGAAGCTTTCTTT. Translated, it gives CAISEARGTEYEAFF.